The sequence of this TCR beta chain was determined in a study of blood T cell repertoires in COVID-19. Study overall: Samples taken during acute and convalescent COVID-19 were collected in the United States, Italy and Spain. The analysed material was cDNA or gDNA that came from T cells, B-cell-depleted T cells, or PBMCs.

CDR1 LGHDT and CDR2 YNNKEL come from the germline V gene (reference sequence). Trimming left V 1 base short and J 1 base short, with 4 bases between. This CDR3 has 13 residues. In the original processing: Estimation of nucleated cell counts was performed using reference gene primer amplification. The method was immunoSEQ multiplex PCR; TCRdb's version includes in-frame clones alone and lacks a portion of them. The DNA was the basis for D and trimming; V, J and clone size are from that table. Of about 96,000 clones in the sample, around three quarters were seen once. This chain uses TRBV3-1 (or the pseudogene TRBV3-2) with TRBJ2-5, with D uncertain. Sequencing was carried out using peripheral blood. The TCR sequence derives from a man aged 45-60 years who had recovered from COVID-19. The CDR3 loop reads CASSQAGQETQYF. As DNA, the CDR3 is TGTGCCAGCAGCCAAGCAGGCCAAGAGACCCAGTACTTC.